This passage covers 5 T cell receptor beta chains from one sample sequenced in a study of identical twins. TCRdb reprocessed the 5' RACE reads via MiXCR and lists one record per CDR3 protein. The data contain approximately 670,000 distinct CDR3 sequences, 5.5% to 6.5% of them singletons. The sequencing sample was made of naive T cells sorted from blood. The receptors here all came from a young man in good health.

The gene calls are TRBV7-9 and TRBJ2-5; D may be TRBD2 (6 bases). The V gene lost 4 bases and the J gene lost 2 bases, with 17 bases spanning the gap. The CDR3 is made up of 16 amino acids. The germline V gene encodes CDR1 SEHNR and CDR2 FQNEAQ (reference sequence). CDR3 region: CASSSPGEVEQETQYF. The CDR3 DNA sequence: TGTGCCAGCAGCTCCCCCGGGGAGGTGGAACAAGAGACCCAGTACTTC. Full variable domain (rest looked up from reference TRBV7-9 and TRBJ2-5): DTGVSQNPRHKITKRGQNVTFRCDPISEHNRLYWYRQTLGQGPEFLTYFQNEAQLEKSRLLSDRFSAERPKGSFSTLEIQRTEQGDSAMYLCASSSPGEVEQETQYFGPGTRLLVL.

This clonotype was detected many times. The chain links TRBV5-1 to TRBJ2-1; 7 positions match TRBD2. V was clipped by 6 bases and J by 12 bases; unmatched bases: 18. The CDR3 is 15 amino acids. CDR1 is SGHRS, CDR2 YFSETQ, per germline. The CDR3 region has the DNA TGCGCCAGCACTCCCGACCGGGACCCTTGGGGGGGGCAGTTCTTC. Translating it yields CASTPDRDPWGGQFF.

Turning to this clonotype: A much larger clone is a single base away; this may be a read error. Given the absence of the conserved phenylalanine or tryptophan at the CDR3 end, a read error is likely. The chain recombines TRBV12-3 or TRBV12-4 with TRBJ2-1; 8 nucleotides line up with TRBD2. This CDR3 is built from 15 residues. V trimming: 6 bases; J trimming: 2 bases; junction bases outside the gene matches: 6. The CDR3 sequence is CASRPLAGTYNEQFI. CDR3 in DNA: TGTGCCAGCAGACCCCTAGCGGGTACCTACAATGAGCAGTTCATC.

This clonotype was picked up many times. This chain links TRBV28 with TRBJ1-5, with D possibly TRBD1 on 5 matching bases. Germline values: CDR1 MDHEN, CDR2 SYDVKM. The V gene lost 3 bases and the J gene lost 7 bases, with 16 bases spanning the gap. This CDR3 contains 15 residues. The CDR3 here is CASSFGTGGSQPQHF. The CDR3 DNA is TGTGCCAGCAGTTTCGGGACGGGCGGATCACAGCCCCAGCATTTT. Supplemented by reference TRBV28 and TRBJ1-5, the full variable domain reads DVKVTQSSRYLVKRTGEKVFLECVQDMDHENMFWYRQDPGLGLRLIYFSYDVKMKEKGDIPEGYSVSREKKERFSLILESASTNQTSMYLCASSFGTGGSQPQHFGDGTRLSIL.

The CDR3 sequence is CASSFQTGGETQYF. In nucleotides, the CDR3 is TGTGCCAGCAGCTTCCAAACAGGGGGAGAGACCCAGTACTTC. The chain couples TRBV5-8 to TRBJ2-5, with 8 bases that match TRBD1. The germline CDR1 and CDR2 sequences are SGHTS and YDEGEE. CDR3 length: 14 residues. With 2 bases clipped from V and 4 bases from J, the junction kept 4 bases outside the gene matches.